This T cell receptor (beta chain) was sequenced for a study of persistence of HIV-infected CD4 T cells. Study at large: Blood samples, up to about 200 mL, came from multiple time points, except two leukapheresis donors sampled once.

Lysates of CMV-infected fibroblasts at about 10 ug/mL stimulated these cells. Responding CD4+ T cells were sorted by upregulation of both CD40 ligand and CD69. This was the immunoSEQ version 4 assay in survey mode. Sequencing used immunoSEQ multiplex PCR; TCRdb keeps in-frame clones, though not all of them. The sample includes some 8,000 clones, 60% to 70% seen only once; the top ten take around 20%. A note on this clone: Its antigen is undetermined.

The sequence came from an adult man with HIV who was CMV-seropositive. The sample here was CD4+ T cells sorted from PBMCs after approximately 18-hour stimulation, taken from a patient who received antiretroviral therapy.

The CDR3 DNA reads as TGTGCCACCAGCAGAGATGGAGCGAACACCGGGGAGCTGTTTTTT. Translated: CATSRDGANTGELFF. This sequence joins TRBV15 and TRBJ2-2; D remains unclear. V was clipped by 0 bases and J by 0 bases, with 5 bases between them. The CDR3 is 15 residues long. CDR1 and CDR2 (germline): LNHNV, YYDKDF (reference sequence).